These 25 T cell receptor beta chains share one sample of origin, sequenced in a study of cytomegalovirus exposure and HLA in healthy donors. The PCR had 60 Vbeta and 13 Jbeta primers. TCRdb's table, derived via immunoSEQ multiplex PCR, lists solely in-frame clones and lacks some. In the table there are approximately 190,000 clones, around 85% of which are singletons. Sequenced: PBMCs. The receptors stem from a man aged 45-60 years in good health and CMV-seronegative.

The rearrangement links TRBV19 to TRBJ1-5; weak D call: TRBD1 (6 bases). Per the germline V gene, CDR1 is LNHDA and CDR2 is SQIVND (reference sequence). V was shortened by 5 bases and J by 0 bases, with 11 bases between the two germline ends. There are 15 residues in the CDR3. The chain's CDR3 is CASSPRTVSNQPQHF. The CDR3 DNA sequence: TGTGCCAGTAGTCCGAGGACAGTTAGCAATCAGCCCCAGCATTTT. The complete variable domain, with remaining parts taken from reference TRBV19 and TRBJ1-5, reads DGGITQSPKYLFRKEGQNVTLSCEQNLNHDAMYWYRQDPGQGLRLIYYSQIVNDFQKGDIAEGYSVSREKKESFPLTVTSAQKNPTAFYLCASSPRTVSNQPQHFGDGTRLSIL.

This clone was picked up one time. This chain connects TRBV6-1 to TRBJ2-5; 7 nucleotides agree with TRBD2. The length of the CDR3 is 15 residues. After removal of 1 base from V and 5 bases from J, the junction contained 7 bases not matched to a gene. Germline lookup yields CDR1 MNHNS and CDR2 SASEGT. The CDR3 nucleotides are TGTGCCAGCAGTGAAGACCCGGGGGGAGGGGAGACCCAGTACTTC. It translates to CASSEDPGGGETQYF.

This chain links TRBV5-6 with TRBJ1-1; a possible D gene is TRBD1 (5 bases). The CDR3 runs 13 residues. V was shortened by 0 bases and J by 7 bases, with 10 bases between the two germline ends. Per germline, CDR1 SGHDT and CDR2 YYEEEE. The CDR3 sequence is CASSLASGIEAFF. CDR3 nucleotide sequence: TGTGCCAGCAGCTTGGCCTCAGGGATTGAAGCTTTCTTT.

This chain uses TRBV7-8 with TRBJ2-1; 13 bases line up with TRBD2. The CDR3 is 17 amino acids. Germline V lookup: CDR1 SGHVS, CDR2 FQNEAQ. Trimming at V came to 5 bases and at J to 2 bases, leaving 6 bases not matched to a gene. The CDR3 protein is CASSLLGLAGAYNEQFF. The CDR3 DNA follows: TGTGCCAGCAGCCTCCTAGGACTAGCGGGGGCCTACAATGAGCAGTTCTTC. Looking up the rest from reference TRBV7-8 and TRBJ2-1 gives the full variable domain: GAGVSQSPRYKVAKRGQDVALRCDPISGHVSLFWYQQALGQGPEFLTYFQNEAQLDKSGLPSDRFFAERPEGSVSTLKIQRTQQEDSAVYLCASSLLGLAGAYNEQFFGPGTRLTVL.

This sequence joins TRBV6-6 and TRBJ2-3; D might be TRBD1 (6 bases). CDR3 size: 14 residues. In germline, CDR1 is MNHNY, CDR2 SVGAGI (reference sequence). Trimming took 2 bases from V and 2 from J, leaving 8 bases between them. CDR3 sequence reads: CASSYTGTTDTQYF. The CDR3 bases are TGTGCCAGCAGTTACACAGGGACCACAGATACGCAGTATTTT.

The chain combines TRBV9 with TRBJ2-1; 7 nucleotides align to TRBD2. The CDR3 spans 13 residues. Trimming took 2 bases from V and 7 from J; bases not matched to a gene: 3. Germline loops: CDR1 SGDLS, CDR2 YYNGEE. The CDR3 DNA reads as TGTGCCAGCAGCGTTCGACTAGCTAATGAGCAGTTCTTC. As protein: CASSVRLANEQFF.

This chain links TRBV6-6 with TRBJ1-2; D is undetermined. The germline V gene has CDR1 MNHNY and CDR2 SVGAGI (reference sequence). The germline V and J ends were trimmed by 4 bases and 0 bases, with 6 bases remaining between them. The CDR3 runs 13 residues. The CDR3 DNA is TGTGCCAGCAGTTGGAGTGCTAACTATGGCTACACCTTC. This translates into CASSWSANYGYTF.

This chain links TRBV7-8 with TRBJ2-3, with D hard to call. Germline CDR1 reads SGHVS; CDR2 reads FQNEAQ. V was shortened by 5 bases and J by 5 bases, with 8 bases between the two germline ends. This CDR3 is built from 12 residues. Here the CDR3 DNA reads TGTGCCAGCAGCCCCCCAGGAGATACGCAGTATTTT. It is translated as CASSPPGDTQYF.

J is TRBJ2-7 and V is TRBV6-6; tentatively, D is TRBD2 (7 bases). V lost 11 bases and J lost 5, with 16 bases in between. The CDR3 contains 12 residues. Per the germline V gene, CDR1 is MNHNY and CDR2 is SVGAGI (reference sequence). The CDR3 sequence is CALGGLSDEQYF. CDR3 DNA: TGTGCCCTCGGGGGGCTCTCGGACGAGCAGTACTTC.

The chain has TRBV19 and TRBJ1-5; D not certain. Trimming took 1 base from V and 7 from J, leaving 17 bases between them. Germline values: CDR1 LNHDA, CDR2 SQIVND (reference sequence). The CDR3 runs to 16 residues. For the CDR3, the DNA is TGTGCCAGTAGTATAGCCTCTCGATCCGACGGGCAGCCCCAGCATTTT. Its protein is CASSIASRSDGQPQHF. The full variable domain, rest sourced from reference TRBV19 and TRBJ1-5, is DGGITQSPKYLFRKEGQNVTLSCEQNLNHDAMYWYRQDPGQGLRLIYYSQIVNDFQKGDIAEGYSVSREKKESFPLTVTSAQKNPTAFYLCASSIASRSDGQPQHFGDGTRLSIL.

The chain couples TRBV19 to TRBJ1-4, with D tentatively TRBD1 (5 bases). The V gene lost 4 bases and the J gene lost 5 bases, with 20 bases spanning the gap. The V gene's germline CDR1 is LNHDA and CDR2 SQIVND (reference sequence). This CDR3 is 17 amino acids long. CDR3 protein: CASSKGRTIKDNEKLFF. The CDR3 DNA is TGTGCCAGTAGTAAGGGGAGGACGATTAAGGACAATGAAAAACTGTTTTTT.

The chain uses TRBV7-7 and TRBJ2-3; TRBD2 matches at 10 bases. J was trimmed by 2 bases and V by 1 base; bases with no gene match: 3. The length of the CDR3 is 16 residues. Looked up from germline, CDR1 is SSHAT and CDR2 is FNYEAQ (reference sequence). The CDR3 DNA follows: TGTGCCAGCAGCTTAGGAGGGACTAGCGCCACAGATACGCAGTATTTT. Translating gives CASSLGGTSATDTQYF. Full variable domain (missing parts from reference TRBV7-7 and TRBJ2-3): GAGVSQSPRYKVTKRGQDVTLRCDPISSHATLYWYQQALGQGPEFLTYFNYEAQPDKSGLPSDRFSAERPEGSISTLTIQRTEQRDSAMYRCASSLGGTSATDTQYFGPGTRLTVL.

The chain carries TRBV10-2 and TRBJ2-1; D is perhaps TRBD2 (6 bases). V dropped 0 bases and J dropped 3 bases, with 12 bases sitting between them. The CDR3 has 16 residues. Germline loops: CDR1 WSHSY, CDR2 SAAADI. Here the CDR3 DNA reads TGCGCCAGCAGTGAGTCGACGGGGGTAAACTACAATGAGCAGTTCTTC. Translating it yields CASSESTGVNYNEQFF.

This clone was detected only a few times. The CDR3 region is CASSSTAGEGTQYF. The CDR3, as DNA: TGTGCCAGCAGTTCGACTGCTGGGGAGGGGACCCAGTACTTC. The chain recombines TRBV6-5 with TRBJ2-5; 7 bases fit TRBD2. The V and J ends lost 4 bases and 7 bases, in that order; junction bases with no gene match: 9. Per germline, CDR1 MNHEY and CDR2 SVGAGI. This CDR3 has 14 amino acids.

The rearrangement links TRBV19 to TRBJ2-3; D gene uncertain. Trimming removed 3 bases from V and 2 bases from J, with 9 bases in between. Germline lookup yields CDR1 LNHDA and CDR2 SQIVND (reference sequence). This CDR3 comprises 14 residues. CDR3 sequence: CASSIKQYTDTQYF. CDR3 bases: TGTGCCAGTAGTATCAAACAGTACACAGATACGCAGTATTTT.

This chain connects TRBV5-1 to TRBJ2-1; 7 bases are a match to TRBD1. Germline assignment: CDR1 SGHRS and CDR2 YFSETQ. V shed 7 bases, J shed 0 bases, and the junction held 7 bases outside the gene matches. The CDR3 is 15 amino acids. DNA of the CDR3: TGCGCCAGCGGAACACAGGGGAGCTCCTACAATGAGCAGTTCTTC. This gives the protein CASGTQGSSYNEQFF.

This clone was detected only a few times. A read error may produce the germline difference seen at one junction end. The rearrangement joins TRBV11-2 to TRBJ1-5; D remains unclear. The CDR3 is made up of 15 amino acids. CDR1 and CDR2 (germline): SGHAT, FQNNGV. The CDR3 loop reads CASSLDGSSNQPQHF. As DNA, the CDR3 is TGTGCCAGCAGCCTAGACGGGAGTAGCAATCAGCCCCAGCATTTT.

This chain joins TRBV27 and TRBJ2-1; TRBD2 agrees at 11 bases. V lost 3 bases and J lost 7; bases outside the gene matches: 5. The CDR3 contains 15 residues. Germline values: CDR1 MNHEY, CDR2 SMNVEV (reference sequence). The CDR3 region has the DNA TGTGCCAGCAGTTTCCTAGCGGGGGGTAGAAATGAGCAGTTCTTC. It encodes CASSFLAGGRNEQFF.

The J gene is TRBJ1-6, the V gene TRBV5-6, with 7 bases aligning to TRBD1. Germline CDR1 SGHDT, CDR2 YYEEEE. Unmatched junction bases numbered 6, after V lost 2 bases and J lost 4 bases. The CDR3 totals 16 residues. The CDR3 nucleotides read TGTGCCAGCAGCTTCTTGGGACAGAAATATAATTCACCCCTCCACTTT. Translation: CASSFLGQKYNSPLHF. Full variable domain (missing parts from reference TRBV5-6 and TRBJ1-6): DAGVTQSPTHLIKTRGQQVTLRCSPKSGHDTVSWYQQALGQGPQFIFQYYEEEERQRGNFPDRFSGHQFPNYSSELNVNALLLGDSALYLCASSFLGQKYNSPLHFGNGTRLTVT.

The CDR3, as DNA: TGCGCCAGCAGCTTGGGACAGGAGCGAAACTATGGCTACACCTTC. This encodes CASSLGQERNYGYTF. The chain uses TRBV5-1 and TRBJ1-2; TRBD1 is a possible D gene (6 bases). V lost 0 bases and J lost 2, with 11 bases in between. The CDR3 length is 15 residues. Germline V gene data show CDR1 as SGHRS and CDR2 as YFSETQ.

This chain joins TRBV2 and TRBJ1-5, with 7 positions matching TRBD1. Germline trimming cut 1 base from V and 4 bases from J; bases unmatched to any gene: 10. The CDR3 spans 17 residues. Germline assignment: CDR1 SNHLY and CDR2 FYNNEI. Written as DNA, the CDR3 is TGTGCCAGCAGTGAAGGGGGGAATCGGGACAGTAATCAGCCCCAGCATTTT. Translation gives CASSEGGNRDSNQPQHF.

The chain recombines TRBV5-6 with TRBJ2-1; D possibly corresponds to TRBD2 (6 bases). Trimming cost V 3 bases and J 0 bases, with 13 bases left between them. The CDR3 has 16 residues. Germline CDR1 reads SGHDT; CDR2 reads YYEEEE. This CDR3 reads CASSYGLPSSYNEQFF. In DNA form, the CDR3 reads TGTGCCAGCAGCTACGGACTACCGAGCTCCTACAATGAGCAGTTCTTC. The full variable domain, its missing parts supplied by reference TRBV5-6 and TRBJ2-1, is DAGVTQSPTHLIKTRGQQVTLRCSPKSGHDTVSWYQQALGQGPQFIFQYYEEEERQRGNFPDRFSGHQFPNYSSELNVNALLLGDSALYLCASSYGLPSSYNEQFFGPGTRLTVL.

V is TRBV2 and J is TRBJ2-1, with D uncertain. In germline, CDR1 is SNHLY, CDR2 FYNNEI. The CDR3 has 16 residues. V was clipped by 6 bases and J by 0 bases, with 15 bases between them. The CDR3 bases are TGTGCCAGCAGGCCCGTCGGAGCGAGCTCCTACAATGAGCAGTTCTTC. It codes for CASRPVGASSYNEQFF.

As for this clone: The same CDR3 also results from other DNA sequences found in this sample. This chain uses TRBV18 with TRBJ2-7; D is unresolved. Germline V gene data show CDR1 as KGHSH and CDR2 as LQKENI. CDR3 length: 12 residues. Trimming stripped 3 bases from V and 3 bases from J, with 6 bases between. CDR3 protein: CASSPSRYEQYF. The CDR3 nucleotides are TGTGCCAGCTCACCTTCCCGCTACGAGCAGTACTTC.

This clone was detected only once. This chain connects TRBV11-2 to TRBJ1-4; D is possibly TRBD1 (6 bases). This CDR3 has 14 amino acids. Germline values: CDR1 SGHAT, CDR2 FQNNGV. V shed 3 bases and J shed 7 bases, with 12 bases lying between them. The CDR3 nucleotides are TGTGCCAGCAGCTTGGGGGCCCCGACTGAAAAACTGTTTTTT. Amino acids: CASSLGAPTEKLFF.